The 3 T cell receptor beta chains below all came from one sample that was sequenced in a study of cytomegalovirus exposure and HLA in healthy donors. The PCR used 60 Vbeta and 13 Jbeta primers. Clones were read by immunoSEQ multiplex PCR, and TCRdb kept only the in-frame ones, dropping some. The data hold some 130,000 clones, with over 70% observed a single time. Input material: PBMCs. The receptors were gathered from a man aged 30 to 39 in good health and CMV-seronegative.

CDR3: CASSPRTGANQPQHF. CDR3 DNA: TGTGCCAGCAGCCCACGGACAGGGGCCAATCAGCCCCAGCATTTT. J is TRBJ1-5 and V is TRBV6-6; TRBD1 aligns across 9 bases. The CDR3 has 15 amino acids. Trimming at V came to 6 bases and at J to 3 bases, leaving 6 bases not matched to a gene. Germline lookup yields CDR1 MNHNY and CDR2 SVGAGI (reference sequence).

The rearrangement uses TRBV7-9 and TRBJ1-2, with D tentatively TRBD1 (5 bases). Germline values: CDR1 SEHNR, CDR2 FQNEAQ (reference sequence). The CDR3 extends over 14 amino acids. The V end was cut by 2 bases, the J end by 8 bases, with 15 bases between. CDR3 protein: CASSLFGGIEGYTF. CDR3 coding DNA: TGTGCCAGCAGCTTATTCGGGGGAATTGAGGGCTACACCTTC. The full variable domain, its missing parts supplied by reference TRBV7-9 and TRBJ1-2, is DTGVSQNPRHKITKRGQNVTFRCDPISEHNRLYWYRQTLGQGPEFLTYFQNEAQLEKSRLLSDRFSAERPKGSFSTLEIQRTEQGDSAMYLCASSLFGGIEGYTFGSGTRLTVV.

The rearrangement joins TRBV6-5 to TRBJ1-5; D is perhaps TRBD1 (6 bases). Deletions cut 5 bases from V and 1 base from J, with 9 bases between. This CDR3 contains 14 residues. CDR1 is MNHEY and CDR2 is SVGAGI in the germline V gene. CDR3 sequence: CASSRTASNQPQHF. The CDR3 bases are TGTGCCAGCAGTCGGACAGCAAGCAATCAGCCCCAGCATTTT.